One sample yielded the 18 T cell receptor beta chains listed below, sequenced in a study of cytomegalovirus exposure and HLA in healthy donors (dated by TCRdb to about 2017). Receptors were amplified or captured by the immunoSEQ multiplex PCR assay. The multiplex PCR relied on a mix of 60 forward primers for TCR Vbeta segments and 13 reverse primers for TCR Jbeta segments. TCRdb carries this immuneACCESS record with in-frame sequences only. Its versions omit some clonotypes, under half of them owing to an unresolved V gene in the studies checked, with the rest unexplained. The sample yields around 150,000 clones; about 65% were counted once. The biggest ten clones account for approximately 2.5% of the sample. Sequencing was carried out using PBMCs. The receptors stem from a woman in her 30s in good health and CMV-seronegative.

The CDR3 region is CASSQGQLSTDTQYF. In DNA form, the CDR3 reads TGCGCCAGCAGCCAGGGACAACTAAGCACAGATACGCAGTATTTT. This chain joins TRBV4-3 and TRBJ2-3; D is possibly TRBD1 (6 bases). Germline V CDR1 and CDR2: LGHNA, YSLEER. The CDR3 length is 15 residues. The V gene lost 3 bases and the J gene lost 0 bases, with 10 bases spanning the gap.

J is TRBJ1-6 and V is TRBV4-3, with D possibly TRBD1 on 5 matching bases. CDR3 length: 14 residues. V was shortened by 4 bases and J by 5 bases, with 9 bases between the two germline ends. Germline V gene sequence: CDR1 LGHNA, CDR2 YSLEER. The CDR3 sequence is CASSPQGNNSPLHF. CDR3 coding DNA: TGCGCCAGCAGCCCGCAGGGAAATAATTCACCCCTCCACTTT.

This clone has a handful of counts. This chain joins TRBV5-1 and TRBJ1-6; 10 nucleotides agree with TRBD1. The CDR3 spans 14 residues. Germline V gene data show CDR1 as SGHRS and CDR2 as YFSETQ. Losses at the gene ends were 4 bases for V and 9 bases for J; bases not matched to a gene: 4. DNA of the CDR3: TGCGCCAGCAGCGAGGACAGGGGGTTTTCACCCCTCCACTTT. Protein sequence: CASSEDRGFSPLHF.

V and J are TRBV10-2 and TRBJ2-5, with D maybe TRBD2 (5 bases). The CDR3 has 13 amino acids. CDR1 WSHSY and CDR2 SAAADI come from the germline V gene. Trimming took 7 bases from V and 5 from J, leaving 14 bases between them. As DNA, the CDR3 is TGCGCCAGCATTTCTGGGAGTTTGGAGACCCAGTACTTC. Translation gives CASISGSLETQYF.

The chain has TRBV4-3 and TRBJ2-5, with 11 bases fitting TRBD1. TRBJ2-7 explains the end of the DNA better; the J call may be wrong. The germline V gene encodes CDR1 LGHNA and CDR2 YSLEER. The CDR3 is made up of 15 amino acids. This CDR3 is CASSQGTGGRNEQYF. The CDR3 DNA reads TGCGCCAGCAGCCAAGGGACAGGGGGCCGGAACGAGCAGTACTTC.

Written as DNA, the CDR3 is TGTGCCAGCAGCTTAGGGCAGGGCGATCAGCCCCAGCATTTT. Amino acid sequence: CASSLGQGDQPQHF. The genes are TRBV5-6 and TRBJ1-5, with D tentatively TRBD1 (5 bases). The CDR3 runs 14 residues. CDR1 and CDR2 (germline): SGHDT, YYEEEE. V dropped 2 bases and J dropped 5 bases, with 11 bases sitting between them.

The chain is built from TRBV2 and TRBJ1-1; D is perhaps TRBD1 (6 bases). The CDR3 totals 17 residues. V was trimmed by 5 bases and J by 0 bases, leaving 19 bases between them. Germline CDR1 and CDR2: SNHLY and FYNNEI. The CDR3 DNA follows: TGTGCCAGCAGTCCTCTCCGGGACGGACAGTTGAACACTGAAGCTTTCTTT. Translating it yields CASSPLRDGQLNTEAFF.

The CDR3, as DNA: TGTGCCAGCAGTTACGGGGGGGGCACCGAGCAGTACTTC. Its protein is CASSYGGGTEQYF. The V call is TRBV6-5, the J call TRBJ2-7; perhaps TRBD2 as D (7 bases). CDR3 length: 13 amino acids. Between the trimmed V and J ends, which lost 2 bases and 6 bases, there was a span of 11 bases. Germline CDR1 and CDR2: MNHEY and SVGAGI.

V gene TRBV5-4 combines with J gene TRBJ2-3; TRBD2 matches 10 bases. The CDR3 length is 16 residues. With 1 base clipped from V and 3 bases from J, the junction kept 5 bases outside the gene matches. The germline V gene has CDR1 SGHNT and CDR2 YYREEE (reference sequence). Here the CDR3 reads CASSLSTSGKTDTQYF. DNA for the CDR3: TGTGCCAGCAGCTTGAGCACTAGCGGGAAGACAGATACGCAGTATTTT.

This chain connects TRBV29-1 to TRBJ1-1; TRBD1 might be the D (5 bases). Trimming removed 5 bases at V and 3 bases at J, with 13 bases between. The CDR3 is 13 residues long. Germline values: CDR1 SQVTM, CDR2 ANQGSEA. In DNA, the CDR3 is TGCAGCGTTCAGGGAATCGATGACACTGAAGCTTTCTTT. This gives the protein CSVQGIDDTEAFF.

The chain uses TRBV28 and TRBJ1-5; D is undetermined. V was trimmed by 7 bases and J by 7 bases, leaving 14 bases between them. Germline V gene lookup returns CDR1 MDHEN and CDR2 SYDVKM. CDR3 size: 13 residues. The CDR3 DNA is TGTGCCAGCACCCCGGGGAGGTTGCAGCCCCAGCATTTT. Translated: CASTPGRLQPQHF. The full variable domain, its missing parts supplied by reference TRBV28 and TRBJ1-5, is DVKVTQSSRYLVKRTGEKVFLECVQDMDHENMFWYRQDPGLGLRLIYFSYDVKMKEKGDIPEGYSVSREKKERFSLILESASTNQTSMYLCASTPGRLQPQHFGDGTRLSIL.

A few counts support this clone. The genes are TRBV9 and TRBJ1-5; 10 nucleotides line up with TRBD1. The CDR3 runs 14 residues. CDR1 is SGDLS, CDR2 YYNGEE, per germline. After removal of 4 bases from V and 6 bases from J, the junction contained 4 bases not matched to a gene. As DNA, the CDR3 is TGTGCCAGCAGCACGACAGGGGGCAGTCAGCCCCAGCATTTT. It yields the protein CASSTTGGSQPQHF.

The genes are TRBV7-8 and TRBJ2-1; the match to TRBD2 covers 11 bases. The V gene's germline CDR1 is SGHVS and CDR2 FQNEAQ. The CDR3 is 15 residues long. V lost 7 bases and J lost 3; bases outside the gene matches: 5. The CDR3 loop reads CASNMGLADYNEQFF. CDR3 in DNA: TGTGCCAGCAACATGGGACTAGCGGACTACAATGAGCAGTTCTTC.

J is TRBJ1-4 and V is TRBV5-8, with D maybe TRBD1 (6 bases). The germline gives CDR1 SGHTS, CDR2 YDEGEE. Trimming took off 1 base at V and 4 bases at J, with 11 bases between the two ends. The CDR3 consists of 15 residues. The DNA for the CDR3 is TGTGCCAGCAGCTTGCAGGGACATCTTAATGAAAAACTGTTTTTT. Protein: CASSLQGHLNEKLFF.

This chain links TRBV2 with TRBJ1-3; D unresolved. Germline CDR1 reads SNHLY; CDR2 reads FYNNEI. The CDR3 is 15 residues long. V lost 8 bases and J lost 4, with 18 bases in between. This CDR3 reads CASFNTRSSGNTIYF. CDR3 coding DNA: TGTGCCAGCTTTAACACCCGATCATCAGGAAACACCATATATTTT.

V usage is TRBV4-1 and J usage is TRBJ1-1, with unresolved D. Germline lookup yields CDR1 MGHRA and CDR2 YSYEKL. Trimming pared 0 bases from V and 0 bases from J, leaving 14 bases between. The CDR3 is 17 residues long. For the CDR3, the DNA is TGCGCCAGCAGCCAAGACAACTACCAGCGGGTGAACACTGAAGCTTTCTTT. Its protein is CASSQDNYQRVNTEAFF.

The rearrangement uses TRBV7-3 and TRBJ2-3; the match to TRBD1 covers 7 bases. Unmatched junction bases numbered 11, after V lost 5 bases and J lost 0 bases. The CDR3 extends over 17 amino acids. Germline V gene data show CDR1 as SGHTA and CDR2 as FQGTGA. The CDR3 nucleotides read TGTGCCAGCAGCACCCTCCCCAGGGGGACCAGCACAGATACGCAGTATTTT. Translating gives CASSTLPRGTSTDTQYF.

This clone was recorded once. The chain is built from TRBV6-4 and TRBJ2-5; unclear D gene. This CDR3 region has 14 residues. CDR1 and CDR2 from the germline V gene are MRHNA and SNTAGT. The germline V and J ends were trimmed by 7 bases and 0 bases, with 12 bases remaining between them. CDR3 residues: CASIFTDHQETQYF. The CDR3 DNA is TGTGCCAGCATCTTCACAGACCACCAAGAGACCCAGTACTTC.